This is a list of T cell receptor beta chains from one sample in a study of blood T cells in healthy people across ages. TCRdb used MiXCR to reprocess the 5' RACE reads, holding one entry per CDR3 protein. The sample carries roughly 1,700,000 distinct CDR3 sequences, 25% to 30% recorded once. The sample was blood. The receptor set was obtained from a woman between 25 and 40 years old in good health. Both conserved end residues are part of each CDR3. D genes are given only for firm matches. Clone size is given for some rows only: seen once, a few or many times, or a class if the clone is expanded.

j_gene	abundance	d_gene	v_gene	CDR3aa	CDR3nt
TRBJ1-2	NA	NA	TRBV6-6	CASTTTDYGYTF	TGTGCCAGCACAACGACAGACTATGGCTACACCTTC
TRBJ2-7	many	TRBD1	TRBV7-2	CASSTRDRAYEQYF	TGTGCCAGCAGCACCCGGGACAGGGCGTACGAGCAGTACTTC
TRBJ1-2	NA	TRBD1	TRBV2	CASSADRERNGYTF	TGTGCCAGCTCTGCCGACAGGGAAAGGAATGGCTACACCTTC
TRBJ2-1	many	NA	TRBV3-1	CASSPRWTAIPVGNEQFF	TGTGCCAGCAGCCCCCGTTGGACGGCCATCCCGGTGGGGAATGAGCAGTTCTTC
TRBJ2-1	many	TRBD2	TRBV5-1	CASSLAPAGGNEQFF	TGCGCCAGCAGCTTGGCACCGGCGGGGGGCAATGAGCAGTTCTTC
TRBJ1-5	few	NA	TRBV6-6	CASTLTGNQPQHF	TGTGCCAGCACCCTTACAGGGAATCAGCCCCAGCATTTT
TRBJ2-1	many	NA	TRBV3-1	CASSPSRTYNEQFF	TGTGCCAGCAGCCCTAGCCGGACCTACAATGAGCAGTTCTTC
TRBJ1-2	many	TRBD1	TRBV4-1	CASRHQGEADYGYTF	TGCGCCAGCAGGCACCAGGGGGAGGCCGACTATGGCTACACCTTC
TRBJ2-1	NA	NA	TRBV20-1	CSARGQGYPNEQFF	TGCAGTGCTAGAGGTCAGGGTTACCCCAATGAGCAGTTCTTC
TRBJ2-3	NA	NA	TRBV20-1	CSARGMTSSTDTQYF	TGCAGTGCTAGGGGGATGACTTCTAGCACAGATACGCAGTATTTT
TRBJ2-1	few	NA	TRBV2	CASSEGGGEDEQFF	TGTGCCAGCAGTGAGGGCGGGGGCGAGGATGAGCAGTTCTTC
TRBJ2-7	many	TRBD2	TRBV5-1	CASSHRTSGAYEQYF	TGCGCCAGCAGCCATCGGACTAGCGGGGCCTACGAGCAGTACTTC
TRBJ2-7	NA	NA	TRBV2	CARERAESYEQYF	TGTGCCAGAGAAAGGGCGGAATCCTACGAGCAGTACTTC
TRBJ1-2	few	NA	TRBV29-1	CSVEARSYGYTF	TGCAGCGTTGAAGCCAGATCCTATGGCTACACCTTC
TRBJ2-7	few	NA	TRBV28	CASRPEQYF	TGTGCCAGCAGGCCCGAGCAGTACTTC
TRBJ2-7	once	TRBD2	TRBV7-9	CANSLGTTSGGLPYEQYF	TGTGCCAACAGCTTAGGGACGACTAGCGGGGGGCTACCCTACGAGCAGTACTTC
TRBJ2-1	NA	NA	TRBV20-1	CSARDPRGRYNEQFF	TGCAGTGCTCGTGATCCCCGGGGGAGATACAATGAGCAGTTCTTC
TRBJ2-3	NA	NA	TRBV29-1	CSVDKSADTQYF	TGCAGCGTTGATAAGAGCGCAGATACGCAGTATTTT
TRBJ1-2	few	NA	TRBV25-1	CASKNNGAQGGYTF	TGTGCCAGCAAAAACAACGGAGCCCAAGGGGGCTACACCTTC
TRBJ2-3	NA	NA	TRBV20-1	CSARAARWLDTQYF	TGCAGTGCTAGAGCAGCCCGGTGGCTAGATACGCAGTATTTT
TRBJ1-1	NA	NA	TRBV7-2	CASSQTRALEAFF	TGTGCCAGCAGCCAAACACGGGCCCTCGAAGCTTTCTTT
TRBJ2-7	NA	NA	TRBV19	CSSSIGVEQYF	TGTTCCAGTAGTATCGGGGTCGAGCAGTACTTC
TRBJ1-4	NA	TRBD1	TRBV2	CASSLDRASEKLFF	TGTGCCAGCAGCTTAGACAGGGCGAGTGAAAAACTGTTTTTT
TRBJ2-3	NA	TRBD1	TRBV5-1	CASSGQGYGGDTQYF	TGCGCCAGCAGCGGACAGGGATACGGTGGCGATACGCAGTATTTT
TRBJ1-2	NA	NA	TRBV25-1	CASSESWRGYTF	TGTGCCAGCAGTGAATCCTGGAGAGGCTACACCTTC
TRBJ2-7	few	NA	TRBV28	CASSLRDSGYEQYF	TGTGCCAGCAGTTTAAGGGACTCCGGCTACGAGCAGTACTTC
TRBJ2-6	NA	NA	TRBV12-3/TRBV12-4	CASTGHSSGASVLTF	TGTGCCAGCACTGGACATTCCTCTGGGGCCAGCGTCCTGACTTTC
TRBJ1-4	many	NA	TRBV7-2	CASSPDRSNEKLFF	TGTGCCAGCAGCCCGGACAGATCCAATGAAAAACTGTTTTTT
TRBJ2-1	few	NA	TRBV7-2	CASSSSPPDEQFF	TGTGCCAGCAGCTCGTCCCCGCCTGATGAGCAGTTCTTC
TRBJ2-1	NA	TRBD2	TRBV20-1	CSAPGLENEQFF	TGCAGTGCCCCGGGACTAGAGAATGAGCAGTTCTTC
TRBJ2-1	once	TRBD2	TRBV20-1	CSARDVRVAGSTNEQFF	TGCAGTGCTAGAGATGTGCGCGTAGCGGGTTCCACCAATGAGCAGTTCTTC
TRBJ1-5	few	NA	TRBV29-1	CSAEGHQPQHF	TGCAGCGCCGAGGGGCATCAGCCCCAGCATTTT
TRBJ2-1	NA	NA	TRBV9	CASSVRDTQYNEQFF	TGTGCCAGCAGCGTAAGGGACACCCAGTACAATGAGCAGTTCTTC
TRBJ1-5	NA	NA	TRBV18	CASPGTREDQPQHF	TGTGCCAGCCCAGGGACACGAGAAGATCAGCCCCAGCATTTT
TRBJ1-4	NA	NA	TRBV28	CASNQSPPGEKLFF	TGTGCCAGCAACCAGTCCCCACCGGGGGAAAAACTGTTTTTT
TRBJ2-1	NA	NA	TRBV2	CASSESRLDYNEQFF	TGTGCCAGCAGTGAAAGTAGGCTAGACTACAATGAGCAGTTCTTC
TRBJ1-1	many	TRBD1	TRBV20-1	CSAREGQLNTEAFF	TGCAGTGCTAGGGAGGGACAGTTGAACACTGAAGCTTTCTTT
TRBJ1-1	NA	NA	TRBV5-1	CASSIDPELGAFF	TGCGCCAGCAGCATCGACCCCGAATTAGGGGCTTTCTTT
TRBJ2-7	few	NA	TRBV27	CASSPRRGNGYEQYF	TGTGCCAGCAGTCCCCGCAGGGGAAATGGCTACGAGCAGTACTTC
TRBJ1-4	few	TRBD1	TRBV24-1	CATSDRTGPNEKLFF	TGTGCCACCAGTGACCGGACAGGCCCTAATGAAAAACTGTTTTTT
TRBJ1-2	NA	NA	TRBV9	CASTGDTRGYTF	TGTGCCAGCACCGGGGATACACGTGGCTACACCTTC
TRBJ2-5	many	TRBD2	TRBV20-1	CSARLAGGLQETQYF	TGCAGTGCTAGGCTAGCGGGAGGTTTGCAAGAGACCCAGTACTTC
TRBJ2-7	many	TRBD2	TRBV6-5	CASSRTSGSAYEQYF	TGTGCCAGCAGTAGGACTAGCGGGAGTGCCTACGAGCAGTACTTC
TRBJ2-7	many	TRBD1	TRBV7-2	CASGRDSSYEQYF	TGTGCCAGCGGTCGGGACAGCTCCTACGAGCAGTACTTC
TRBJ1-6	NA	TRBD1	TRBV2	CASKGDRDNSPLHF	TGTGCCAGCAAGGGGGACAGGGATAATTCACCCCTCCACTTT
TRBJ2-3	NA	NA	TRBV12-3/TRBV12-4	CASRPGGRLTDTQYF	TGTGCCAGCAGGCCGGGGGGCCGCCTCACAGATACGCAGTATTTT
TRBJ1-4	NA	NA	TRBV7-7	CASSKTGIRGEKLFF	TGTGCCAGCAGCAAAACAGGGATAAGGGGTGAAAAACTGTTTTTT
TRBJ2-1	NA	NA	TRBV29-1	CSAIVSYNEQFF	TGCAGCGCAATCGTGAGCTACAATGAGCAGTTCTTC
TRBJ1-1	NA	NA	TRBV15	CATSRDRDRVNTEAFF	TGTGCCACCAGCAGAGATCGGGATCGGGTGAACACTGAAGCTTTCTTT
TRBJ2-5	few	TRBD2	TRBV3-1	CASSQLSGGAGETQYF	TGTGCCAGCAGCCAACTTAGCGGGGGGGCCGGAGAGACCCAGTACTTC
TRBJ2-1	NA	NA	TRBV6-5	CASSYGDPGEQFF	TGTGCCAGCAGTTACGGGGATCCGGGGGAGCAGTTCTTC
TRBJ1-5	NA	NA	TRBV7-2	CASSLHLAINQPQHF	TGTGCCAGCAGCTTACACCTCGCGATAAATCAGCCCCAGCATTTT
TRBJ2-5	NA	TRBD2	TRBV20-1	CSAPPGLAEQGTQYF	TGCAGTGCCCCACCCGGACTAGCGGAGCAAGGGACCCAGTACTTC
TRBJ2-1	NA	NA	TRBV14	CASSQGDYSHNVKLNEQFF	TGTGCCAGCAGCCAAGGAGATTATAGCCACAACGTAAAGCTCAATGAGCAGTTCTTC
TRBJ1-1	NA	NA	TRBV6-2/TRBV6-3	CASSYSLRSFTEAFF	TGTGCCAGCAGTTACTCTTTGAGGTCTTTCACTGAAGCTTTCTTT
TRBJ2-7	few	TRBD1	TRBV6-5	CASSRPGQTTYEQYF	TGTGCCAGCAGTCGACCGGGACAGACGACCTACGAGCAGTACTTC